One T cell receptor beta chain is described in this entry. There are a few counts of this clonotype. Its antigen target is currently unknown. Base-call qualities are not available, and no considerably larger clone is one nucleotide away. The data derive from a study of regulatory T cells in long-lasting Graves disease (dated by TCRdb to the early 2020s). With respect to the entire study: Newly diagnosed Graves' disease patients had taken antithyroid drugs for less than 3 months. Persistent Graves' disease patients were compared with newly diagnosed Graves' disease patients by peripheral blood TCR sequencing and RNA sequencing. TCR sequencing covered 13 persistent and approximately 20 newly diagnosed Graves' disease patients, some 33 samples in total. The study was conducted in China and was registered as a clinical trial. Paper-wide results and their limitations: The authors noted that the small sample size was a limitation that may lower accuracy. Because the primary lesion, thyroid tissue, could not be accessed, the study looked at peripheral blood alone. Sequencing and analysis were restricted to the TCR beta chain. Lower TCR Shannon entropy and fewer highly expanded clones were observed in persistent Graves' disease patients than in newly diagnosed patients, which suggested clonal expansion. More public clonotypes were shared among persistent patients (under 3,000) than among newly diagnosed patients (roughly 1,000). Preferential use of TRBV28, TRBJ1-2 and TRBJ2-5 was observed in persistent disease, whereas TRBV20-1 and TRBJ2-1 were favored in newly diagnosed disease.

The germline V gene provides CDR1 MGHDK and CDR2 SYGVNS. The CDR3 numbers 15 residues from cysteine through phenylalanine. The DNA shown is the 45-base CDR3, in frame from base 1. V is clipped by 4 bases and J by 4 bases, and the sequence between their germline boundaries is 15 bases long. The library was prepared using multiplex PCR. Instrument on record: Illumina HiSeq 4000. TCR beta libraries were built with iRepertoire HTBI primers and Arm-PCR amplification of CDR3 regions. Gel purification was performed on PCR products prior to sequencing. The study's processing was this. Gene usage analysis of CDR3 amino acid clonotypes relied on the roughly 60 TRBV and about 15 TRBJ segments identified across samples. COPE and FqMerger were used to merge the filtered high-quality paired reads into contigs. BLAST was used to align contigs to IMGT TRBV, TRBD and TRBJ reference genes, with CDR3 defined following IMGT. Any clonotype with a frequency above 0.1% was classified as a highly expanded clone. Shannon entropy was used to measure repertoire diversity, and the Gini coefficient was used to measure V-J evenness. Public clonotypes were defined as clonotypes shared by more than one individual. TCRdb reworked the public reads: Q25 trimming with fastp, MiXCR clone assembly, productive beta chains retained. When rows share a CDR3 protein, they turn into one entry using the most common DNA and genes. Clone size and V and J calls follow TCRdb, not the original study. In all, the sample holds roughly 520,000 distinct CDR3 sequences, and around 13% of those were seen once. The ten largest make up 8.9% of the sample.

Taken with the paper, the label for time point translates to: newly diagnosed GD, antithyroid drugs for less than 3 months. For both TCR sequencing and RNA sequencing, RNA was extracted from PBMCs using TRIzol. Graves' disease was diagnosed according to American Thyroid Association guidelines. The patients came from an endocrinology department in Xi'an, China. Each patient gave about 10 milliliters of peripheral blood, collected in an EDTA anticoagulant tube. Ficoll Paque Plus density gradient separation was used to isolate PBMCs, and no additional T cell sorting was done. An Agilent 2100 Bioanalyzer and agarose gel were used to assess RNA quality, and a NanoDrop 2000 was used to measure RNA concentration. This sample was shared with a second study, whose subject was T cells in Graves' hyperthyroidism and ophthalmopathy. Looking at the second paper: Stable Graves' hyperthyroidism was defined as no progression to ophthalmopathy during 18 months of follow-up. Hyperthyroidism patients were aged 18 to 65 years and newly diagnosed, with disease duration of less than 2 months. The study excluded patients with uncontrolled infections, other autoimmune diseases, pregnancy or lactation. Diagnoses were based on clinical symptoms, serum thyroxine and TRAb, thyroid ultrasound and orbital computed tomography. For the first round of RT-PCR on the TCR CDR3, the HTBI primer set was used together with the Qiagen OneStep RT-PCR kit. Most expanded thyroid clonotypes (frequency above 0.001) were also found in blood, which suggests that blood repertoires may mirror thyroid immune responses. Ophthalmopathy was separated from stable hyperthyroidism by a 13 V-J signature model, with around 88% sensitivity and approximately 81% specificity obtained in cross-validation and 80%/75% obtained in testing. In validation, progression to ophthalmopathy was predicted by the model with nearly 71% sensitivity and just over 72% specificity, a median of roughly six months before onset. A discovery cohort of about a hundred patients, 43 with Graves' ophthalmopathy and 57 with stable Graves' hyperthyroidism, was used to find distinguishing TCR V-J signatures. Whether ophthalmopathy could be predicted prospectively was tested in an independent validation cohort made up of roughly 19 hyperthyroidism patients plus 17 patients who later progressed to ophthalmopathy. The 90 to 100 discovery patients were randomly split 7:3 into training and test sets. In addition, the study compared T-cell repertoires in thyroid tissue and in blood from 6 or 7 Graves' hyperthyroidism patients. After sampling, hyperthyroidism patients received methimazole starting at 30 mg daily, and ophthalmopathy patients received high-dose intravenous methylprednisolone. The libraries were constructed in a second round of multiplex PCR and then size-selected and purified. Paired-end sequencing of the libraries was performed with 100 bp reads on an Illumina HiSeq2000. SOAPnuke was used to process the raw data, removing reads that contained adapters or uncalled bases, had a mean Phred below 15, or lacked an exact match to the constant primer or identifier. High-quality paired reads were merged with COPE v1.2.5, and unique nucleotide sequences were defined as clonotypes. MiTCR v1.1 was used to align clonotypes to the IMGT TRBV, TRBD and TRBJ reference segments. The analysis was restricted to V-J combinations with a frequency above 0.0001, which together covered around 99% of the repertoires. A TCS score was defined as the ratio of F50 (clonal expansion) to E x V (chaos), with BLOSUM62-based TCRdist applied between CDR3 peptides within each V-J. Welch's t-statistics and random forest reduced just over 500 V-J features to about 13, which were used in a naive Bayes classifier (R e1071). No statistical method was used to set the sample size in advance, and investigators knew the group allocation. The paper describes TCR Vbeta CDR3 sequencing of 140 or so peripheral blood samples, made up of roughly 45 ophthalmopathy patients, roughly 75 hyperthyroidism patients and 17 progressor patients.

The TCR sequence derives from a woman in her 30s with Graves disease. Donor details come from another sample of the same person, matched by shared clones. The sequence joins TRBV25-1 to TRBJ2-3; TRBD1 might be the D gene, on 8 matching bases. The sample consisted of peripheral blood mononuclear cells (PBMCs), taken at new diagnosis, from a patient treated with antithyroid drugs. Read as DNA, the sequence is TGTGCCAGCAGTGCCTGGACAGGGAGGGCAGATACGCAGTATTTT. Translated, this is CASSAWTGRADTQYF. When the CDR3 is completed using the reference TRBV25-1 and TRBJ2-3 genes on either side, the full variable domain is EADIYQTPRYLVIGTGKKITLECSQTMGHDKMYWYQQDPGMELHLIHYSYGVNSTEKGDLSSESTVSRIRTEHFPLTLESARPSHTSQYLCASSAWTGRADTQYFGPGTRLTVL.